This TCR beta chain was sequenced in a study of shared clonotypes between healthy human individuals (dated by TCRdb to the early 2020s). Regarding the research as a whole: The cohort comprised a couple of women and a few men aged 18 to 49 years. For each donor, CD4 naive and CD4 memory were each given three plates, CD8 naive was given two plates, and CD8 memory was given one plate. To estimate repertoire size and how much clonotype sharing occurs between individuals, the study deeply sequenced the blood TCR repertoires of roughly 5 healthy adults. Different laboratories and diverse techniques were used to prepare libraries and sequence TCR repertoires, to increase sequencing depth and limit assay-specific biases. Per donor, leukapheresis produced somewhere between about 0.9 and 9.5 billion PBMCs.

Worth noting for this clone: The clone's antigen remains unknown. Base qualities are not at hand, and no much larger clone is one base apart.

For the CD8 naive samples, CD45RO-negative cells were positively selected for CCR7, yielding a CD45RA+CCR7+ population from which TemRA cells were excluded. The donors were healthy, HIV-negative adults who had no recently reported acute infections or vaccinations. Every donor was a Caucasian adult living in Nashville, Tennessee, USA. Blood was collected by leukapheresis, and PBMCs were isolated by Ficoll-Histopaque density gradient centrifugation and then cryopreserved in liquid nitrogen vapor phase. Purity and quantity of every magnetically sorted T cell population were checked by analytical flow cytometry. Genomic DNA was isolated from every sorted fraction and measured by UV absorbance on a Nanodrop 2000c. Using the deep immunoSEQ assay, TCR CDR3 regions were amplified from genomic DNA by multiplex PCR. Extracted genomic DNA from each cell subset was distributed evenly across all wells of several immunoSEQ 96-well plates, and each plate was treated as a replicate. Each replicate PCR for sorted subsets received approximately 200 ng genomic DNA, equal to some 32,000 T cell genomes. Purified libraries were measured with a Qubit 3.0 fluorometer, size-checked on a Bioanalyzer 2100, and measured again with the KAPA Library Quantification kit. Every immunoSEQ 96-well plate was sequenced on a dedicated single-read 150-cycle Illumina NextSeq 550 flow cell. In the source study's methods: Because the immunoSEQ output included only junctional sequences and no quality scores, the filtering could not be the same as the filtering used for full-length reads. Sequences were annotated with PyIR, a Python wrapper for IgBLAST v1.9, and V/J genes and CDR3 were assigned using IMGT germline references. Reads were filtered out if the reads had weak V/J assignments (E-value above 1e-6), no CDR3, stop codons, out-of-frame junctions, or ambiguous translated residues. V3J clonotypes were defined by identical inferred V gene, J gene, and CDR3 amino acid sequence. To compute the percentage overlap between repertoires, the number of shared unique clonotypes was divided by the size of the smaller repertoire. Repertoire richness was assessed with RTK rarefaction, the Chao1 estimator, and Recon v2.1 estimates of unobserved clonotypes. Generation probabilities were computed with OLGA for all TCRbeta clonotypes obtained by the gDNA method from four donors. Drawn from immuneACCESS, this table holds only the in-frame rearrangements with V and J called that TCRdb kept. Clones are partly lost; checked studies trace under half to an unresolved V gene and leave the rest unexplained. The DNA was the basis for D and trimming; V, J and clone size are from that table. The sample table contains under 850,000 clones; only one count was recorded for about 91% of them. 24% of the sample lies in the top ten.

The CDR3 goes from the cysteine to the phenylalanine over 15 residues. Of the read, only the CDR3 DNA is kept; its 45 bases are in frame from base 1. CDR1 and CDR2 were assigned from the germline V gene as ENHRY and SYGVKD. V is pared back by 2 bases and J by 2 bases, with 13 bases lying between the germline termini. The investigation overall reported the following: Compared with non-shared clonotypes, the clonotypes found in all four sorted-subset donors had higher generation probabilities. Sharing across a few donors was observed for about 5% of naive CD4, about 3.2% of naive CD8, 2% to 2.5% of memory CD4, and about 0.4% of memory CD8 clonotypes. Based on pairwise subsampling, the degree of clonotype sharing among donors was expected to be affected by sequencing depth. Sampling was restricted to blood, and TCR repertoires in tissue are likely to differ from TCR repertoires in blood. Rarefaction of sorted-subset datasets indicated incomplete sequencing despite the large sequencing depth. Because the study included a small number of donors, the genetic and exposure-history diversity represented was limited. Naive subsets generally had larger estimated clonotype richness than memory subsets did.

The sequence derives from a man aged 25 to 45 in good health. The rearrangement combines TRBV10-3 with TRBJ2-7; the D gene is possibly TRBD2, with 5 bases matching. Sequencing used naive CD8+ T cells sorted from blood. The sample's cell subset or site label, decoded: CD45RA+CCR7+. The DNA sequence is as follows: TGTGCCATCAGTGAGCTCCGGGGTCCCACCTACGAGCAGTACTTC. This translates into CAISELRGPTYEQYF.